Below, 24 T cell receptor beta chains from the same sample are listed, as sequenced in a study of cytomegalovirus exposure and HLA in healthy donors. Researchers ran the PCR with 60 Vbeta and 13 Jbeta primers. Assay used: immunoSEQ multiplex PCR; TCRdb lists only in-frame clones, some missing. The repertoire holds 170,000 or so clones, with approximately 80% as singletons. Source material: PBMCs. Source of these receptors: a woman in her forties or fifties in good health and CMV-seropositive.

This clone was seen only once. The gene calls are TRBV7-2 and TRBJ2-3; D is ambiguous. V lost 4 bases, J lost 0 bases, and 8 bases lay in between. CDR3 size: 14 residues. Germline CDR1 SGHTA, CDR2 FQGNSA. The CDR3 bases are TGTGCCAGCAGCTACTCAACTAGCACAGATACGCAGTATTTT. This translates into CASSYSTSTDTQYF.

V and J are TRBV27 and TRBJ1-5; D may be TRBD1 (5 bases). Looked up from germline, CDR1 is MNHEY and CDR2 is SMNVEV (reference sequence). The CDR3 consists of 15 residues. With 6 bases removed from V and 2 bases from J, the gap between germline ends came to 14 bases. CDR3 nucleotide sequence: TGTGCCAGCAGCTGGGGGAGGGGCCGCAATCAGCCCCAGCATTTT. It is translated as CASSWGRGRNQPQHF.

The genes are TRBV7-9 and TRBJ2-3; TRBD1 matches 8 bases. This CDR3 is 15 amino acids long. V lost 4 bases and J lost 4; bases outside the gene matches: 7. Germline loops: CDR1 SEHNR, CDR2 FQNEAQ (reference sequence). CDR3 sequence: CASSYGTGNADTQYF. As DNA, the CDR3 is TGTGCCAGCAGCTACGGGACAGGAAACGCAGATACGCAGTATTTT.

This chain's CDR3 is CASSQTGFSSYEQYF. For the CDR3, the DNA is TGTGCCAGTAGCCAAACAGGGTTCTCGTCCTACGAGCAGTACTTC. The J gene is TRBJ2-7, the V gene TRBV19; the D gene is possibly TRBD1 (6 bases). CDR1 is LNHDA and CDR2 is SQIVND in the germline V gene (reference sequence). Trimming took off 6 bases at V and 1 base at J, with 16 bases between the two ends. The CDR3 sequence is 15 residues long.

The sample holds a few counts of this clone. This chain joins TRBV28 and TRBJ1-3; tentatively, D is TRBD1 (6 bases). Per germline, CDR1 MDHEN and CDR2 SYDVKM. The length of the CDR3 is 16 residues. The V gene lost 6 bases and the J gene lost 0 bases, with 15 bases spanning the gap. In nucleotides, the CDR3 is TGTGCCAGCAGCGATTACAGGGCGGGCTCTGGAAACACCATATATTTT. It yields the protein CASSDYRAGSGNTIYF.

This clone was detected only a few times. The chain has TRBV19 and TRBJ1-4, with 10 bases lining up with TRBD1. Per germline, CDR1 LNHDA and CDR2 SQIVND (reference sequence). The CDR3 totals 15 residues. V shed 5 bases and J 10 bases; nucleotides not matched to a gene: 10. The DNA of the CDR3 is TGTGCCAGTAGTGCCCAGACAGGGGGCGTAGGAAAACTGTTTTTT. It translates to CASSAQTGGVGKLFF.

The rearrangement uses TRBV7-3 and TRBJ1-1; 7 bases line up with TRBD1. Per the germline V gene, CDR1 is SGHTA and CDR2 is FQGTGA. V was pared by 4 bases and J by 8 bases, with 16 bases of the junction left unmatched. The CDR3 covers 16 residues. The CDR3 DNA reads as TGTGCCAGCAGCTCCACCGGGACAGTATCCCCCTCGGAAGCTTTCTTT. It codes for CASSSTGTVSPSEAFF.

The chain is built from TRBV10-3 and TRBJ2-1; possibly TRBD2 for D (6 bases). The V gene lost 5 bases and the J gene lost 0 bases, with 11 bases spanning the gap. Germline V gives CDR1 ENHRY, CDR2 SYGVKD. CDR3 length equals 15 residues. The CDR3 reads CAISSGSSSYNEQFF. Written as DNA, the CDR3 is TGTGCCATCAGTAGCGGGTCGAGCTCCTACAATGAGCAGTTCTTC.

The V and J genes are TRBV7-6 and TRBJ2-1; 8 bases line up with TRBD2. CDR3 size: 16 residues. CDR1 is SGHVS and CDR2 is FNYEAQ in the germline V gene. The J segment lost 7 bases and the V segment lost 5 bases, leaving 13 bases of the junction unmatched. The CDR3 bases are TGTGCCAGCAGCCCCCCCACTAGCGGTATAAGAAATGAGCAGTTCTTC. Its protein is CASSPPTSGIRNEQFF.

The chain has TRBV19 and TRBJ1-3, with D possibly being TRBD1 (6 bases). Germline V gene data show CDR1 as LNHDA and CDR2 as SQIVND (reference sequence). Between the trimmed V and J ends, which lost 5 bases and 3 bases, there was a span of 11 bases. The CDR3 loop spans 14 amino acids. The CDR3 DNA reads TGTGCCAGTAGTGGGGGGGGGCATGGAAACACCATATATTTT. Protein product: CASSGGGHGNTIYF.

This chain links TRBV5-1 with TRBJ2-1, with TRBD2 identical over 14 bases. V trimming: 7 bases; J trimming: 4 bases; junction bases outside the gene matches: 7. Germline V gives CDR1 SGHRS, CDR2 YFSETQ. The CDR3 covers 16 residues. The DNA for the CDR3 is TGCGCCAGCCGCGGGACTAGCGGGAGATCGTACAATGAGCAGTTCTTC. This gives the protein CASRGTSGRSYNEQFF. The full variable domain, completed using reference TRBV5-1 and TRBJ2-1, is KAGVTQTPRYLIKTRGQQVTLSCSPISGHRSVSWYQQTPGQGLQFLFEYFSETQRNKGNFPGRFSGRQFSNSRSEMNVSTLELGDSALYLCASRGTSGRSYNEQFFGPGTRLTVL.

The rearrangement joins TRBV7-3 to TRBJ2-1, with 11 bases aligning to TRBD2. Trimming cost V 4 bases and J 2 bases; bases outside gene matches: 4. Germline V gene sequence: CDR1 SGHTA, CDR2 FQGTGA. The CDR3 has 16 residues. Here the CDR3 reads CASSSTSGSAYNEQFF. For the CDR3, the DNA is TGTGCCAGCAGCTCTACTAGCGGGAGCGCCTACAATGAGCAGTTCTTC. Drawing the rest from reference TRBV7-3 and TRBJ2-1, the complete variable domain is GAGVSQTPSNKVTEKGKYVELRCDPISGHTALYWYRQSLGQGPEFLIYFQGTGAADDSGLPNDRFFAVRPEGSVSTLKIQRTERGDSAVYLCASSSTSGSAYNEQFFGPGTRLTVL.

The chain uses TRBV18 and TRBJ2-2; D is ambiguous. CDR1 KGHSH and CDR2 LQKENI come from the germline V gene. Trimming took off 8 bases at V and 1 base at J, with 8 bases between the two ends. The length of the CDR3 is 13 residues. The DNA of the CDR3 is TGTGCCAGCCTGGAGATGAACACCGGGGAGCTGTTTTTT. Translation gives CASLEMNTGELFF. Full variable domain (outside the CDR3, taken from reference TRBV18 and TRBJ2-2): NAGVMQNPRHLVRRRGQEARLRCSPMKGHSHVYWYRQLPEEGLKFMVYLQKENIIDESGMPKERFSAEFPKEGPSILRIQQVVRGDSAAYFCASLEMNTGELFFGEGSRLTVL.

The chain employs TRBV11-3 and TRBJ2-5; 7 nucleotides match TRBD1. The CDR3 is 16 residues long. Trimming removed 3 bases from V and 3 bases from J; junction bases left unmatched: 10. Germline V CDR1 and CDR2: SGHNT, YENEEA. DNA for the CDR3: TGTGCCAGCAGCTTCCTGGACAGGTGGAGCGAAGAGACCCAGTACTTC. Amino acid sequence: CASSFLDRWSEETQYF.

The V and J genes are TRBV11-3 and TRBJ2-5; 10 nucleotides agree with TRBD2. V shed 10 bases and J 4 bases; nucleotides not matched to a gene: 12. The V gene's germline CDR1 is SGHNT and CDR2 YENEEA. The CDR3 runs to 15 residues. The CDR3: CATKGRSGGRETQYF. CDR3 bases: TGTGCCACAAAGGGGCGTAGCGGGGGGAGAGAGACCCAGTACTTC. Together with reference TRBV11-3 and TRBJ2-5, the CDR3 gives the full variable domain: EAGVVQSPRYKIIEKKQPVAFWCNPISGHNTLYWYLQNLGQGPELLIRYENEEAVDDSQLPKDRFSAERLKGVDSTLKIQPAELGDSAVYLCATKGRSGGRETQYFGPGTRLLVL.

This chain uses TRBV2 with TRBJ2-7; D is ambiguous. Germline V lookup: CDR1 SNHLY, CDR2 FYNNEI. The CDR3 consists of 11 residues. Trimming shortened V by 3 bases and J by 4 bases, and 4 bases separated the two germline ends. The CDR3 loop reads CASSDIYEQYF. The CDR3 coding sequence is TGTGCCAGCAGTGATATATACGAGCAGTACTTC.

The chain links TRBV5-1 to TRBJ2-1; possibly TRBD2 for D (7 bases). CDR1 and CDR2 (germline): SGHRS, YFSETQ. This CDR3 spans 15 amino acids. V lost 5 bases, J lost 8 bases, and 20 bases lay in between. The CDR3 spells CASRPTEAGQYEQFF. The CDR3 DNA follows: TGCGCCAGCAGACCTACGGAAGCGGGACAATATGAGCAGTTCTTC.

The CDR3 nucleotides are TGTGCCAGCACAAGCGGGACCGGGGAGCTGTTTTTT. Encoded protein: CASTSGTGELFF. The gene calls are TRBV28 and TRBJ2-2; a weak D match, TRBD2 (6 bases). From germline, CDR1 is MDHEN and CDR2 SYDVKM. V was clipped by 7 bases and J by 5 bases, with 8 bases between them. This CDR3 has 12 amino acids.

This sequence joins TRBV9 and TRBJ1-1; D is ambiguous. Germline CDR1 is SGDLS and CDR2 is YYNGEE. V lost 4 bases and J 2 bases, leaving 9 bases between the germline ends. There are 13 residues in the CDR3. The CDR3 protein is CASSLYRNTEAFF. The CDR3 DNA follows: TGTGCCAGCAGCCTTTATCGTAACACTGAAGCTTTCTTT.

This clone has a handful of counts. This chain links TRBV7-2 with TRBJ2-3, with TRBD2 matching 9 bases. This CDR3 is built from 14 residues. The germline gives CDR1 SGHTA, CDR2 FQGNSA. V lost 5 bases and J lost 2; bases outside the gene matches: 2. CDR3 bases: TGTGCCAGCAGCAGCGGGGGGTACACAGATACGCAGTATTTT. Translating it yields CASSSGGYTDTQYF.

The chain joins TRBV9 to TRBJ2-1; 9 positions match TRBD1. This CDR3 has 15 residues. Trimming cost V 0 bases and J 4 bases; bases outside gene matches: 2. The germline gives CDR1 SGDLS, CDR2 YYNGEE. Here the CDR3 DNA reads TGTGCCAGCAGCGTAGATGGGACAGGGTACAATGAGCAGTTCTTC. It specifies CASSVDGTGYNEQFF.

The chain joins TRBV5-1 to TRBJ2-5, with 12 bases that match TRBD2. In germline, CDR1 is SGHRS, CDR2 YFSETQ. The CDR3 contains 16 residues. V lost 4 bases to trimming and J lost 0 bases; unmatched junction nucleotides: 4. The CDR3 sequence is CASSAGLAGYQETQYF. The CDR3 bases are TGCGCCAGCAGCGCAGGACTAGCGGGGTACCAAGAGACCCAGTACTTC.

V gene TRBV2 combines with J gene TRBJ2-7; 12 bases align to TRBD1. After removal of 8 bases from V and 7 bases from J, the junction contained 9 bases not matched to a gene. This CDR3 has 14 amino acids. Germline CDR1 is SNHLY and CDR2 is FYNNEI. CDR3 bases: TGTGCCAGCGATCGGGACAGGGGGCAGGGGGAGCAGTACTTC. It translates to CASDRDRGQGEQYF.

The chain is built from TRBV11-3 and TRBJ1-5; D unclear. V was cut by 5 bases and J by 0 bases, with 8 bases left in between. Germline loops: CDR1 SGHNT, CDR2 YENEEA. The CDR3 covers 14 residues. CDR3 in amino acids: CASSRGDSNQPQHF. The CDR3 region has the DNA TGTGCCAGCAGCCGCGGGGATAGCAATCAGCCCCAGCATTTT.